Listed here is a single TCR beta chain. No antigen is known for it. This sample was included in a study of regulatory T cells in long-lasting Graves disease. Findings and limits, study-wide: Persistent Graves' patients showed a TCR diversity that was lower than that of newly diagnosed ones.

The CDR3 has 16 amino acids. Losses at the gene ends were 2 bases for V and 4 bases for J; bases not matched to a gene: 6. Germline CDR1 and CDR2: PRHDT and FYEKMQ (reference sequence). Time point indicated: newly diagnosed GD, antithyroid drugs for less than 3 months. PBMC RNA was the source of the TCR library. EDTA tubes were used for drawing nine milliliters of peripheral blood. Arm-PCR of CDR3 regions with iRepertoire HTBI primers generated TCR beta libraries. TCRdb re-called the multiplex PCR reads through MiXCR, storing one row per CDR3 protein. The data show around 400,000 distinct CDR3 sequences, over 9.5% seen once. These data were likewise used in another study, on T cells in Graves' hyperthyroidism and ophthalmopathy.

The sequence was collected from a woman aged 18-29 years with Graves disease. The input for sequencing was peripheral blood mononuclear cells (PBMCs), taken at new diagnosis, from a patient treated with antithyroid drugs. The J gene is TRBJ2-1, the V gene TRBV13; 9 bases are shared with TRBD1. CDR3 DNA sequence: TGTGCCAGCAGCTTAATGGGACAGGGAGAGTACAATGAGCAGTTCTTC. Protein sequence: CASSLMGQGEYNEQFF.